Below, 27 T cell receptor beta chains from the same sample are listed, as sequenced in a study of T cells after yellow fever vaccination. Via MiXCR, TCRdb re-called the 5' RACE reads, giving one row per CDR3 protein. The data contain about 160,000 distinct CDR3 sequences, approximately 6.8% of them singletons. The sequences come from CD4+ T cells sorted from PBMCs, collected 5 days after the first yellow fever vaccination. These receptors all stem from a man aged 18-30 years who received the YFV17D yellow fever vaccine.

V is TRBV6-2 or TRBV6-3 and J is TRBJ2-2; D is unclear. Germline V CDR1 and CDR2: MNHEY, SVGEGT. Trimming stripped 9 bases from V and 5 bases from J, with 7 bases between. The CDR3 runs 11 residues. The CDR3 loop reads CASTETGELFF. The CDR3 DNA reads TGTGCCAGTACTGAGACCGGGGAGCTGTTTTTT.

At least ten counts were recorded for this clonotype. This chain uses TRBV5-1 with TRBJ2-6, with 9 bases aligning to TRBD1. This CDR3 is 17 amino acids long. The V and J ends lost 4 bases and 4 bases, in that order; junction bases with no gene match: 9. The germline CDR1 and CDR2 sequences are SGHRS and YFSETQ. The CDR3, as DNA: TGCGCCAGCAGCGATACAGGGGGCACGGCGGGGGCCAACGTCCTGACTTTC. This encodes CASSDTGGTAGANVLTF.

This clonotype was seen ten or more times. This sequence joins TRBV4-2 and TRBJ1-5; unclear D gene. The CDR3 extends over 14 amino acids. Germline assignment: CDR1 LGHNA and CDR2 YNFKEQ. V was shortened by 0 bases and J by 3 bases, with 6 bases between the two germline ends. The CDR3 DNA reads as TGTGCCAGCAGCCAAGAGTTGTTCAATCAGCCCCAGCATTTT. Translation: CASSQELFNQPQHF.

In this sample, this clonotype turned up many times. The J gene is TRBJ1-2, the V gene TRBV9; D gene unclear. CDR3 length equals 11 residues. Germline values: CDR1 SGDLS, CDR2 YYNGEE. The V gene lost 3 bases and the J gene lost 2 bases, with 2 bases spanning the gap. In DNA form, the CDR3 reads TGTGCCAGCAGCGACAACTATGGCTACACCTTC. Its translation: CASSDNYGYTF.

This clonotype was seen at least ten times. This chain connects TRBV15 to TRBJ2-3, with 8 bases identical to TRBD1. This CDR3 is built from 14 residues. Per the germline V gene, CDR1 is LNHNV and CDR2 is YYDKDF (reference sequence). V was clipped by 4 bases and J by 5 bases; unmatched bases: 5. CDR3 loop: CATSNRDRRDTQYF. The CDR3 region has the DNA TGTGCCACCAGCAACCGGGACAGGAGAGATACGCAGTATTTT.

The chain recombines TRBV7-9 with TRBJ1-1, with 9 bases that match TRBD1. This CDR3 contains 14 residues. V shed 5 bases, J shed 3 bases, and the junction held 4 bases outside the gene matches. Germline V gives CDR1 SEHNR, CDR2 FQNEAQ (reference sequence). CDR3: CASSQRQGDTEAFF. The DNA for the CDR3 is TGTGCCAGCAGCCAGCGACAGGGGGACACTGAAGCTTTCTTT.

In this sample, this clonotype turned up many times. The chain joins TRBV4-1 to TRBJ1-6; no definite D call. V was cut by 2 bases and J by 8 bases, with 10 bases left in between. From germline, CDR1 is MGHRA and CDR2 YSYEKL. The CDR3 is made up of 14 amino acids. CDR3 loop: CASSQPVRYSPLHF. As DNA, the CDR3 is TGCGCCAGCAGCCAACCTGTCAGATATTCACCCCTCCACTTT.

This clonotype was observed a few times. This chain connects TRBV14 to TRBJ2-5, with TRBD2 matching over 10 bases. V shed 0 bases and J 0 bases; nucleotides not matched to a gene: 7. The CDR3 totals 18 residues. CDR1 and CDR2 (germline): SGHDN, FVKESK. This CDR3 reads CASSQEPPTSGYQETQYF. In nucleotides, the CDR3 is TGTGCCAGCAGCCAAGAACCTCCGACTAGCGGGTACCAAGAGACCCAGTACTTC.

At least ten counts were recorded for this clonotype. The genes are TRBV12-3 or TRBV12-4 and TRBJ1-2; D gene unclear. The CDR3 spans 13 residues. The germline V and J ends were trimmed by 6 bases and 7 bases, with 15 bases remaining between them. CDR3 sequence reads: CASSPGGRVGYTF. The CDR3 nucleotides read TGTGCCAGCAGCCCGGGTGGACGTGTTGGCTACACCTTC.

This clonotype has only one observation. The V and J genes are TRBV5-1 and TRBJ2-7, with D perhaps matching TRBD2 (7 bases). This CDR3 comprises 15 residues. Trimming removed 0 bases from V and 4 bases from J, with 14 bases in between. Germline CDR1 SGHRS, CDR2 YFSETQ. This CDR3 reads CASSLAPGEGYEQYF. CDR3 nucleotides: TGCGCCAGCAGCTTGGCTCCAGGGGAGGGATACGAGCAGTACTTC.

The CDR3 bases are TGTGCCTGGACGAACGGAGCTAACTATGGCTACACCTTC. Its protein is CAWTNGANYGYTF. The chain links TRBV30 to TRBJ1-2; the D is unclear. CDR3 length: 13 residues. CDR1 and CDR2 (germline): GTSNPN, SVGIG (reference sequence). Trimming pared 4 bases from V and 0 bases from J, leaving 9 bases between.

This clonotype showed up just a few times. V gene TRBV18 combines with J gene TRBJ2-3, with D possibly matching TRBD1 (5 bases). The CDR3 totals 16 residues. Trimming removed 3 bases from V and 2 bases from J, with 15 bases in between. CDR1 and CDR2 (germline): KGHSH, LQKENI. The CDR3 DNA reads TGTGCCAGCTCACCTCCACAGGTTGGCCCCACAGATACGCAGTATTTT. Translation gives CASSPPQVGPTDTQYF. Full variable domain (remainder filled in from reference TRBV18 and TRBJ2-3): NAGVMQNPRHLVRRRGQEARLRCSPMKGHSHVYWYRQLPEEGLKFMVYLQKENIIDESGMPKERFSAEFPKEGPSILRIQQVVRGDSAAYFCASSPPQVGPTDTQYFGPGTRLTVL.

J is TRBJ2-3 and V is TRBV12-5; D is possibly TRBD1 or TRBD2 (5 bases each). Trimming cost V 6 bases and J 0 bases, with 13 bases left between them. The CDR3 consists of 15 residues. Germline-derived CDR1 and CDR2 are LGHNT and FRNRAP. This chain's CDR3 is CASGLGTGSTDTQYF. CDR3 in DNA: TGTGCTAGTGGCCTCGGGACGGGGAGCACAGATACGCAGTATTTT.

In regard to this clonotype: Relative to the germline gene, one junction end is altered; a read error may explain this. The V call is TRBV7-7, the J call TRBJ2-2; no reliable D call. Germline V gives CDR1 SSHAT, CDR2 FNYEAQ (reference sequence). The CDR3 runs 13 residues. The CDR3 region is CASSLEGFGELFF. CDR3 bases: TGTGCTAGCAGCTTAGAAGGTTTTGGGGAGCTGTTTTTT.

This clonotype was picked up many times. J is TRBJ2-5 and V is TRBV30, with D unresolved. The CDR3 consists of 15 residues. V shed 8 bases and J shed 2 bases, with 21 bases lying between them. Germline CDR1 and CDR2: GTSNPN and SVGIG (reference sequence). CDR3 residues: CARQSPGNVQETQYF. The CDR3 DNA is TGTGCCCGGCAAAGCCCTGGGAACGTTCAAGAGACCCAGTACTTC.

The chain couples TRBV20-1 to TRBJ2-1; D is uncertain. This CDR3 comprises 14 residues. Germline-derived CDR1 and CDR2 are DFQATT and SNEGSKA (reference sequence). The CDR3 loop is CRLDRTDSYNEQFF. The CDR3 DNA reads TGCAGACTGGACCGCACCGACTCCTACAATGAGCAGTTCTTC.

This clonotype was found many times. The rearrangement links TRBV24-1 to TRBJ1-5, with a weak D call TRBD1 (6 bases). Trimming shortened V by 3 bases and J by 5 bases, and 16 bases separated the two germline ends. The CDR3 runs 16 residues. The germline V gene has CDR1 KGHDR and CDR2 SFDVKD. Here the CDR3 DNA reads TGTGCCACCAGTGATCGCCGACAGGCGGGTGATCAGCCCCAGCATTTT. Translation gives CATSDRRQAGDQPQHF.

This clonotype was observed at least ten times. The chain combines TRBV12-3 or TRBV12-4 with TRBJ2-5; D ambiguous. The CDR3 sequence is 13 residues long. Trimming shortened V by 6 bases and J by 5 bases, and 13 bases separated the two germline ends. CDR3 sequence (DNA): TGTGCCAGCAGCTGGATCGTCGGGGAGACCCAGTACTTC. Amino acids: CASSWIVGETQYF.

This clonotype was counted between two and nine times. V is TRBV19 and J is TRBJ2-2; D gene unclear. The CDR3 totals 15 residues. Trimming stripped 9 bases from V and 3 bases from J, with 17 bases between. Germline V lookup: CDR1 LNHDA, CDR2 SQIVND (reference sequence). This chain's CDR3 is CASIRPGTDTGELFF. CDR3 sequence (DNA): TGTGCCAGCATTCGGCCGGGTACGGACACCGGGGAGCTGTTTTTT.

This clonotype occurred many times. This chain connects TRBV3-1 to TRBJ1-5; D gene uncertain. CDR3 size: 16 residues. Germline values: CDR1 LGHDT, CDR2 YNNKEL (reference sequence). V was shortened by 0 bases and J by 2 bases, with 11 bases between the two germline ends. Written as DNA, the CDR3 is TGTGCCAGCAGCCAAGACCCGGGGTCAGGCAATCAGCCCCAGCATTTT. Residues: CASSQDPGSGNQPQHF.

The genes are TRBV20-1 and TRBJ2-3, with unresolved D. The ends were cut back, 5 bases at V and 6 bases at J, with 9 bases in the middle. There are 11 residues in the CDR3. Per germline, CDR1 DFQATT and CDR2 SNEGSKA (reference sequence). The CDR3 spells CSAPFMDTQYF. DNA of the CDR3: TGCAGTGCTCCCTTCATGGATACGCAGTATTTT.

This chain connects TRBV5-6 to TRBJ2-3; 13 nucleotides match TRBD2. This CDR3 region has 16 residues. Germline V gives CDR1 SGHDT, CDR2 YYEEEE. V gave up 2 bases and J gave up 3 bases; unmatched junction bases: 3. CDR3 amino acids: CASSFRTSGGTDTQYF. The CDR3, as DNA: TGTGCCAGCAGCTTTCGGACTAGCGGGGGTACAGATACGCAGTATTTT.

This clonotype was detected ten times or more. This sequence joins TRBV7-3 and TRBJ1-1; D possibly corresponds to TRBD1 (5 bases). CDR1 and CDR2 (germline): SGHTA, FQGTGA. This CDR3 has 14 amino acids. The V end was cut by 5 bases, the J end by 3 bases, with 13 bases between. As DNA, the CDR3 is TGTGCCAGCAGCCCGCAGGGCGTAGACACTGAAGCTTTCTTT. Residues: CASSPQGVDTEAFF.

This clonotype has at least ten counts. The gene calls are TRBV12-3 or TRBV12-4 and TRBJ2-3, with TRBD1 identical over 9 bases. This CDR3 has 14 amino acids. With V trimmed by 6 bases and J by 11 bases, 12 bases remained unmatched. The CDR3 loop is CASRWTGAVFRQYF. DNA for the CDR3: TGTGCCAGCAGGTGGACAGGGGCCGTATTCAGGCAGTATTTT.

The rearrangement joins TRBV7-9 to TRBJ2-2; 8 bases are a match to TRBD2. The CDR3 is 14 residues long. The V gene's germline CDR1 is SEHNR and CDR2 FQNEAQ (reference sequence). V lost 10 bases, J lost 5 bases, and 9 bases stayed unmatched. The CDR3 spells CANERESLTGELFF. The DNA for the CDR3 is TGTGCCAACGAGCGGGAGAGCCTAACCGGGGAGCTGTTTTTT.

This clonotype was seen more than once but under ten times. The chain uses TRBV4-3 and TRBJ2-2, with a tentative D call TRBD1 (5 bases). Germline-derived CDR1 and CDR2 are LGHNA and YSLEER. With 0 bases removed from V and 8 bases from J, the gap between germline ends came to 13 bases. CDR3 length equals 15 residues. CDR3 sequence: CASSQEYRNGGELFF. Written as DNA, the CDR3 is TGCGCCAGCAGCCAAGAGTACAGGAATGGAGGGGAGCTGTTTTTT.

There are many counts of this clonotype. The rearrangement uses TRBV4-1 and TRBJ2-6; the match to TRBD1 covers 10 bases. Germline V lookup: CDR1 MGHRA, CDR2 YSYEKL. The CDR3 contains 18 residues. The junction had 5 bases not matched to a gene; V was cut back by 3 bases and J by 0 bases. CDR3 loop: CASSHIRTGGSGANVLTF. CDR3 in DNA: TGCGCCAGCAGCCACATAAGGACAGGGGGCTCTGGGGCCAACGTCCTGACTTTC.